The 11 T cell receptor beta chains presented below share a single source sample, sequenced in a study of STAT5B mutations in CD4+ large granular lymphocyte leukemia. Profiled with immunoSEQ multiplex PCR; TCRdb holds only in-frame clones, not every one. The sample includes tens of thousands of clones, roughly 80% of them seen just once. The sequenced material came from CD4+ T cells from blood buffy coats. The source is a human donor in good health.

The chain joins TRBV29-1 to TRBJ1-2; 9 nucleotides line up with TRBD1. The CDR3 runs 14 residues. Germline V lookup: CDR1 SQVTM, CDR2 ANQGSEA. With 6 bases clipped from V and 4 bases from J, the junction kept 9 bases outside the gene matches. Here the CDR3 reads CSVRRQGELYGYTF. CDR3 coding DNA: TGCAGCGTCCGACGACAGGGGGAACTCTATGGCTACACCTTC.

This clone was observed once. CDR3 nucleotide sequence: TGTGCCAGCAGAACCGGGACGAAGGGCCCCAATGAGCAGTTCTTC. Its protein product is CASRTGTKGPNEQFF. The rearrangement joins TRBV6-5 to TRBJ2-1; TRBD1 or TRBD2 may be the D gene (5 bases each). The germline V gene encodes CDR1 MNHEY and CDR2 SVGAGI. The CDR3 extends over 15 amino acids. V shed 6 bases and J shed 6 bases, with 18 bases lying between them.

The V and J genes are TRBV4-1 and TRBJ1-1; D uncertain. CDR1 MGHRA and CDR2 YSYEKL come from the germline V gene. V lost 1 base, J lost 3 bases, and 6 bases lay in between. The CDR3 is 13 amino acids. The CDR3 DNA reads as TGCGCCAGCAGCCAAGCTCTAGACACTGAAGCTTTCTTT. Protein sequence: CASSQALDTEAFF.

The rearrangement uses TRBV6-1 and TRBJ1-5; D gene uncertain. Trimming stripped 7 bases from V and 1 base from J, with 14 bases between. From germline, CDR1 is MNHNS and CDR2 SASEGT. The CDR3 covers 15 residues. CDR3 bases: TGTGCCAGCACCTACGGGGAGAAGAGCAATCAGCCCCAGCATTTT. This codes for CASTYGEKSNQPQHF.

V is TRBV7-2 and J is TRBJ1-5, with D unresolved. The CDR3 has 14 residues. Germline V gene sequence: CDR1 SGHTA, CDR2 FQGNSA. Trimming took off 3 bases at V and 6 bases at J, with 12 bases between the two ends. CDR3 sequence: CASSFGVVSQPQHF. The CDR3 nucleotides are TGTGCCAGCAGCTTCGGGGTGGTGTCTCAGCCCCAGCATTTT.

This clone was seen once. The chain employs TRBV7-3 and TRBJ2-5; no clear D. Trimming left V 1 base short and J 3 bases short, with 6 bases between. CDR3 length: 13 residues. The V gene's germline CDR1 is SGHTA and CDR2 FQGTGA. The CDR3: CASSLRAEETQYF. CDR3 DNA: TGTGCCAGCAGCTTAAGGGCAGAAGAGACCCAGTACTTC. The complete variable domain, with remaining parts taken from reference TRBV7-3 and TRBJ2-5, reads GAGVSQTPSNKVTEKGKYVELRCDPISGHTALYWYRQSLGQGPEFLIYFQGTGAADDSGLPNDRFFAVRPEGSVSTLKIQRTERGDSAVYLCASSLRAEETQYFGPGTRLLVL.

J is TRBJ1-6 and V is TRBV7-3; 9 bases map to TRBD1. The CDR3 runs to 14 residues. Trimming at V came to 4 bases and at J to 7 bases, leaving 2 bases not matched to a gene. Germline V gives CDR1 SGHTA, CDR2 FQGTGA. The CDR3 DNA reads as TGTGCCAGCAGCTCACAGGGGGCGAATTCACCCCTCCACTTT. The encoded protein is CASSSQGANSPLHF.

In this sample, this clone turned up a few times. The J gene is TRBJ2-7, the V gene TRBV7-2; D tentatively fits TRBD1 or TRBD2 (6 bases each). Germline V gene sequence: CDR1 SGHTA, CDR2 FQGNSA. V lost 1 base to trimming and J lost 4 bases, with 17 bases between them. CDR3 length: 16 amino acids. This CDR3 is CASSLGGLRGRYEQYF. Written as DNA, the CDR3 is TGTGCCAGCAGCTTAGGGGGATTACGGGGGCGTTACGAGCAGTACTTC.

This chain links TRBV6-5 with TRBJ2-7; D not certain. The ends were cut back, 8 bases at V and 6 bases at J, with 11 bases in the middle. CDR1 and CDR2 (germline): MNHEY, SVGAGI. The CDR3 has 11 residues. The CDR3 DNA is TGTGCCAGCTCTAATCAGGTCGAGCAGTACTTC. It yields the protein CASSNQVEQYF.

The gene calls are TRBV6-1 and TRBJ2-1, with D perhaps TRBD2 (6 bases). This CDR3 spans 15 amino acids. The germline V gene has CDR1 MNHNS and CDR2 SASEGT. Trimming stripped 4 bases from V and 2 bases from J, with 12 bases between. CDR3 DNA: TGTGCCAGCAGTGTCCGGGGGTCCACCTACAATGAGCAGTTCTTC. This codes for CASSVRGSTYNEQFF.

This clone was detected a few times. The J gene is TRBJ1-5, the V gene TRBV6-1; D is unresolved. V lost 4 bases, J lost 9 bases, and 7 bases lay in between. Germline CDR1 is MNHNS and CDR2 is SASEGT. The CDR3 length is 11 residues. The CDR3 sequence is CASSADRPQHF. DNA for the CDR3: TGTGCCAGCAGTGCCGACCGGCCCCAGCATTTT.